These 18 T cell receptor beta chains share one sample of origin, sequenced in a study of human T cells and chemical hapten exposure. The time point here: pre-sensitization, week 0. As for treatment: therapeutic diphenylcyclopropenone sensitization with weekly scalp DPC. TCRdb fed the RACE reads into MiXCR, producing one record per CDR3 protein. Of about 350,000 distinct CDR3 sequences in the sample, over 5% are singletons; the top ten hold 7% to 10%. Sequences were derived from whole blood, sampled in connection with sensitization to the hapten diphenylcyclopropenone (DPC). The origin of the receptors is a woman younger than 30 with alopecia areata. Some clones in this sample may be carry-over from other donors' samples.

This clonotype has a handful of counts. The rearrangement joins TRBV28 to TRBJ2-1, with D tentatively TRBD1 (6 bases). The CDR3 has 19 amino acids. V lost 3 bases to trimming and J lost 2 bases, with 23 bases between them. CDR1 and CDR2 from the germline V gene are MDHEN and SYDVKM. CDR3 residues: CASSLPELETGGTYNEQFF. CDR3 bases: TGTGCCAGCAGTTTGCCCGAACTAGAGACAGGTGGGACCTACAATGAGCAGTTCTTC.

The V gene is TRBV6-5, the J gene TRBJ1-2; 8 nucleotides align to TRBD1. Germline V gene data show CDR1 as MNHEY and CDR2 as SVGAGI. The CDR3 length is 15 residues. With 8 bases clipped from V and 5 bases from J, the junction kept 13 bases outside the gene matches. CDR3 region: CASQRVGRGLYGYTF. DNA for the CDR3: TGTGCCAGCCAACGGGTGGGCAGGGGGCTGTATGGCTACACCTTC.

The chain uses TRBV6-5 and TRBJ1-2; D gene ambiguous. Deletions cut 5 bases from V and 10 bases from J, with 20 bases between. The length of the CDR3 is 14 residues. Germline V gene lookup returns CDR1 MNHEY and CDR2 SVGAGI. The CDR3 loop is CASSPPGSPLLYTF. For the CDR3, the DNA is TGTGCCAGCAGTCCCCCCGGGTCCCCCCTTCTCTACACCTTC.

This clonotype was seen ten or more times. The rearrangement links TRBV28 to TRBJ1-1; possibly TRBD1 for D (6 bases). The germline V and J ends were trimmed by 8 bases and 1 base, with 23 bases remaining between them. CDR1 and CDR2 from the germline V gene are MDHEN and SYDVKM. This CDR3 region has 17 residues. The CDR3 sequence: CASSPDTGIGRNTEAFF. CDR3 coding DNA: TGTGCCAGCTCCCCCGACACAGGGATTGGGAGGAACACTGAAGCTTTCTTT.

In this sample, this clonotype turned up a few times. The chain uses TRBV6-5 and TRBJ1-4; the D is unclear. With 2 bases removed from V and 8 bases from J, the gap between germline ends came to 12 bases. There are 14 residues in the CDR3. Germline CDR1 MNHEY, CDR2 SVGAGI. The CDR3 sequence is CASSYSTVGEKLFF. CDR3 nucleotides: TGTGCCAGCAGTTACAGCACTGTAGGCGAAAAACTGTTTTTT.

This clonotype was seen more than once but under ten times. The rearrangement links TRBV7-9 to TRBJ1-1; D is undetermined. The germline V and J ends were trimmed by 3 bases and 2 bases, with 7 bases remaining between them. The CDR3 runs 13 residues. Germline CDR1 reads SEHNR; CDR2 reads FQNEAQ (reference sequence). The CDR3 coding sequence is TGTGCCAGCAGCTTTCCGGCTAACACTGAAGCTTTCTTT. Amino acids: CASSFPANTEAFF.

This clonotype was found many times. The V gene is TRBV20-1, the J gene TRBJ2-7, with 13 bases matching TRBD2. The CDR3 runs 15 residues. V lost 1 base, J lost 4 bases, and 4 bases stayed unmatched. Germline V lookup: CDR1 DFQATT, CDR2 SNEGSKA (reference sequence). The CDR3 region is CSARGTSGGVYEQYF. CDR3 nucleotides: TGCAGTGCTAGAGGGACTAGCGGGGGTGTATACGAGCAGTACTTC.

This clonotype was seen more than once but under ten times. The rearrangement links TRBV3-1 to TRBJ2-3, with D possibly TRBD2 on 6 matching bases. V gave up 4 bases and J gave up 3 bases, with 17 bases separating them. The CDR3 consists of 16 residues. In germline, CDR1 is LGHDT, CDR2 YNNKEL (reference sequence). As DNA, the CDR3 is TGTGCCAGCAGCCTCCCCGACGGGGGAGCTACAGATACGCAGTATTTT. Translated, it gives CASSLPDGGATDTQYF.

This clonotype was recorded many times. This CDR3 is CASSPPRTSSNQPQHF. For the CDR3, the DNA is TGTGCCAGCAGTCCCCCCCGGACAAGCAGCAATCAGCCCCAGCATTTT. This chain uses TRBV28 with TRBJ1-5; D possibly corresponds to TRBD1 (5 bases). The ends were cut back, 5 bases at V and 1 base at J, with 15 bases in the middle. Germline values: CDR1 MDHEN, CDR2 SYDVKM. The CDR3 spans 16 residues.

The sample holds many counts of this clonotype. The genes are TRBV29-1 and TRBJ1-2, with D possibly matching TRBD1 (5 bases). Trimming stripped 2 bases from V and 0 bases from J, with 7 bases between. Looked up from germline, CDR1 is SQVTM and CDR2 is ANQGSEA. This CDR3 is 13 amino acids long. CDR3 nucleotides: TGCAGCGTTGAAAGGGGATCTAACTATGGCTACACCTTC. As protein: CSVERGSNYGYTF.

This chain links TRBV4-2 with TRBJ2-3, with a possible D match to TRBD2 (6 bases). Germline V gene sequence: CDR1 LGHNA, CDR2 YNFKEQ. The CDR3 consists of 12 residues. Trimming removed 8 bases at V and 6 bases at J, with 12 bases between. CDR3 residues: CASGGAGDTQYF. The CDR3 bases are TGTGCCAGCGGCGGGGCCGGGGATACGCAGTATTTT.

The rearrangement joins TRBV12-5 to TRBJ1-2, with TRBD1 matching 8 bases. Germline V gene lookup returns CDR1 LGHNT and CDR2 FRNRAP. The CDR3 contains 12 residues. The junction had 0 bases not matched to a gene; V was cut back by 1 base and J by 8 bases. This chain's CDR3 is CASGLGTGGYTF. The DNA of the CDR3 is TGTGCTAGTGGTTTGGGGACAGGGGGCTACACCTTC.

The rearrangement uses TRBV20-1 and TRBJ1-6; D ambiguous. Germline lookup yields CDR1 DFQATT and CDR2 SNEGSKA (reference sequence). Trimming removed 7 bases at V and 9 bases at J, with 13 bases between. The CDR3 consists of 12 residues. The CDR3 DNA sequence: TGCAGTGATATGGGGAGTTGTTCACCCCTCCACTTT. Translated: CSDMGSCSPLHF.

The V gene is TRBV7-9, the J gene TRBJ1-6; D possibly corresponds to TRBD1 (5 bases). V dropped 7 bases and J dropped 9 bases, with 19 bases sitting between them. This CDR3 is 15 amino acids long. Germline CDR1 SEHNR, CDR2 FQNEAQ (reference sequence). The CDR3 region is CASTMRGDPVSPLHF. The CDR3 DNA reads as TGTGCCAGCACAATGCGCGGGGACCCTGTTTCACCCCTCCACTTT.

The chain links TRBV12-3 or TRBV12-4 to TRBJ2-3, with D tentatively TRBD2 (6 bases). This CDR3 region has 18 residues. V dropped 10 bases and J dropped 2 bases, with 28 bases sitting between them. CDR3 sequence (DNA): TGTGCCACCTCCCGCCGGGACTCCCATCCCCTATCCACAGATACGCAGTATTTT. It codes for CATSRRDSHPLSTDTQYF.

This clonotype was detected ten times or more. The chain combines TRBV4-3 with TRBJ2-7; 7 bases are a match to TRBD1. V shed 0 bases and J 6 bases; nucleotides not matched to a gene: 8. The V gene's germline CDR1 is LGHNA and CDR2 YSLEER. The CDR3 is 15 residues long. CDR3 bases: TGCGCCAGCAGCCAAGATCGCGTAGGGGGCGGCGAGCAGTACTTC. This encodes CASSQDRVGGGEQYF.

The rearrangement links TRBV6-2 or TRBV6-3 to TRBJ1-5; TRBD1 aligns across 7 bases. Germline CDR1 and CDR2: MNHEY and SVGEGT. The CDR3 consists of 18 residues. J lost 3 bases, V lost 4 bases, and 15 bases had no gene match. The CDR3 is CASSSPMTGTLDNQPQHF. The CDR3 coding sequence is TGTGCCAGCAGTTCCCCAATGACAGGGACTTTGGACAATCAGCCCCAGCATTTT.

This sequence joins TRBV7-2 and TRBJ1-1, with D perhaps matching TRBD1 (6 bases). The CDR3 length is 15 residues. V was cut by 2 bases and J by 4 bases, with 14 bases left in between. CDR1 SGHTA and CDR2 FQGNSA come from the germline V gene. CDR3 amino acids: CASSLWGQGSTEAFF. The CDR3 DNA reads as TGTGCCAGCAGCTTATGGGGTCAGGGGAGCACTGAAGCTTTCTTT.